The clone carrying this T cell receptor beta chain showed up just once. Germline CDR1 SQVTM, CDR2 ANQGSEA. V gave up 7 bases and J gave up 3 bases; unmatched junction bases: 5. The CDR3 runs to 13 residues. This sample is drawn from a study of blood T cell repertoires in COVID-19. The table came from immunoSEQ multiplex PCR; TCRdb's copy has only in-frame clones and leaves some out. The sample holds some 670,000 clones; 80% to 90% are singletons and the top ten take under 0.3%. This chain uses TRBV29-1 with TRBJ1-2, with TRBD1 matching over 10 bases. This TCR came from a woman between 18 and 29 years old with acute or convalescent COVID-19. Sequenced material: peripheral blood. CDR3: CSARDRGDYGYTF. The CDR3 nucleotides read TGCAGCGCCCGGGACAGGGGTGACTATGGCTACACCTTC.